The 27 T cell receptor beta chains below come from one sample, sequenced in a study of blood T cell repertoires in COVID-19. Assay: immunoSEQ multiplex PCR; the TCRdb copy retains only in-frame clones and omits some. The table includes 90,000 to 150,000 clones, about three quarters detected once. The material sequenced was peripheral blood. These receptors originate from a human donor with acute or convalescent COVID-19. The donor label of this sample is uncertain.

This chain uses TRBV5-1 with TRBJ2-2, with unresolved D. The germline CDR1 and CDR2 sequences are SGHRS and YFSETQ. V shed 3 bases and J shed 1 base, with 10 bases lying between them. The CDR3 covers 15 residues. CDR3 DNA: TGCGCCAGCAGCTCCGTCGACTGGAACACCGGGGAGCTGTTTTTT. It yields the protein CASSSVDWNTGELFF.

This clone was counted a single time. The genes are TRBV6-4 and TRBJ2-6; D is perhaps TRBD1 (6 bases). This CDR3 contains 15 residues. The germline CDR1 and CDR2 sequences are MRHNA and SNTAGT. V gave up 7 bases and J gave up 2 bases, with 12 bases separating them. The CDR3 here is CASITGRTGANVLTF. CDR3 bases: TGTGCCAGCATCACAGGGCGAACTGGGGCCAACGTCCTGACTTTC.

The chain has TRBV5-5 and TRBJ2-3; 9 nucleotides align to TRBD1. CDR1 is SGHKS and CDR2 is YYEKEE in the germline V gene (reference sequence). The CDR3 runs 15 residues. Trimming cost V 5 bases and J 5 bases; bases outside gene matches: 9. The CDR3 region is CASRRVPGQGDTQYF. CDR3 nucleotide sequence: TGTGCCAGCAGGCGCGTCCCGGGACAGGGAGATACGCAGTATTTT.

The V gene is TRBV30, the J gene TRBJ2-7; D might be TRBD1 (6 bases). Germline V CDR1 and CDR2: GTSNPN, SVGIG (reference sequence). Trimming removed 4 bases from V and 2 bases from J, with 12 bases in between. This CDR3 has 13 residues. CDR3 DNA sequence: TGTGCCTGGACCCTAGGACAGACCTACGAGCAGTACTTC. It yields the protein CAWTLGQTYEQYF.

The chain couples TRBV21-1 to TRBJ2-5; whether TRBD2, the table's D call, matches the DNA was not checked. TRBV21-1 is designated a pseudogene. The CDR3 consists of 12 residues. The CDR3 sequence: CASSRGKETQYF. CDR3 bases: TGTGCCAGCAGCAGAGGAAAAGAGACCCAGTACTTC.

This chain uses TRBV10-3 with TRBJ2-3; D perhaps matches TRBD1 (6 bases). V lost 5 bases and J lost 4, with 7 bases in between. The CDR3 covers 12 residues. CDR1 ENHRY and CDR2 SYGVKD come from the germline V gene. The CDR3 DNA follows: TGTGCCATCAGTTACAGGGCAGATACGCAGTATTTT. Its translation is CAISYRADTQYF.

The chain employs TRBV4-1 and TRBJ2-2, with TRBD1 matching over 11 bases. The CDR3 has 14 amino acids. V lost 4 bases to trimming and J lost 7 bases; unmatched junction nucleotides: 2. CDR1 MGHRA and CDR2 YSYEKL come from the germline V gene. The CDR3 region has the DNA TGCGCCAGCAGCCGGGACAGGGGGATCGGGGAGCTGTTTTTT. The encoded protein is CASSRDRGIGELFF.

V usage is TRBV18 and J usage is TRBJ1-1; TRBD1 agrees at 7 bases. The J segment lost 7 bases and the V segment lost 3 bases, leaving 8 bases of the junction unmatched. The CDR3 loop spans 14 amino acids. Germline V lookup: CDR1 KGHSH, CDR2 LQKENI. CDR3 in DNA: TGTGCCAGCTCACCTCAAATAGGACAGGATGAAGCTTTCTTT. Translation: CASSPQIGQDEAFF.

Comments on this clone: Other DNA sequences in the same sample also yield this CDR3. The chain employs TRBV5-1 and TRBJ1-1, with 12 bases lining up with TRBD1. J was trimmed by 4 bases and V by 0 bases; bases with no gene match: 4. This CDR3 has 16 residues. Germline V gene lookup returns CDR1 SGHRS and CDR2 YFSETQ. DNA of the CDR3: TGCGCCAGCAGCTTGGCCGGGACAGGGGGCGGCACTGAAGCTTTCTTT. Translating it yields CASSLAGTGGGTEAFF. Variable domain in full (rest from reference TRBV5-1 and TRBJ1-1): KAGVTQTPRYLIKTRGQQVTLSCSPISGHRSVSWYQQTPGQGLQFLFEYFSETQRNKGNFPGRFSGRQFSNSRSEMNVSTLELGDSALYLCASSLAGTGGGTEAFFGQGTRLTVV.

The V and J genes are TRBV7-8 and TRBJ2-3, with a possible D match to TRBD2 (6 bases). This CDR3 is 14 amino acids long. Trimming pared 5 bases from V and 2 bases from J, leaving 11 bases between. Germline values: CDR1 SGHVS, CDR2 FQNEAQ. This CDR3 reads CASSPTSYTDTQYF. CDR3 DNA: TGTGCCAGCAGCCCCACTAGCTACACAGATACGCAGTATTTT.

The count of this clone is one. This sequence joins TRBV2 and TRBJ2-2; 14 bases are a match to TRBD2. J lost 0 bases, V lost 6 bases, and 3 bases had no gene match. The CDR3 sequence is 17 residues long. Germline V gene lookup returns CDR1 SNHLY and CDR2 FYNNEI. CDR3 DNA sequence: TGTGCCAGCAGGGGGACTAGCGGGGGCGCGAACACCGGGGAGCTGTTTTTT. This codes for CASRGTSGGANTGELFF.

The chain links TRBV29-1 to TRBJ2-2, with TRBD1 matching 10 bases. Germline V gene lookup returns CDR1 SQVTM and CDR2 ANQGSEA. J lost 6 bases, V lost 4 bases, and 11 bases had no gene match. The CDR3 contains 16 residues. The CDR3 reads CSVGGLGTGVSGELFF. The CDR3 region has the DNA TGCAGCGTTGGAGGACTCGGGACAGGGGTCTCCGGGGAGCTGTTTTTT.

The CDR3 is CASNPVQGRLIGNTIYF. DNA for the CDR3: TGTGCCAGTAATCCTGTCCAGGGAAGACTCATTGGAAACACCATATATTTT. V gene TRBV19 combines with J gene TRBJ1-3, with a tentative D call TRBD1 (5 bases). Germline CDR1 LNHDA, CDR2 SQIVND (reference sequence). The length of the CDR3 is 17 residues. The V end was cut by 7 bases, the J end by 3 bases, with 22 bases between. The full variable domain, completed using reference TRBV19 and TRBJ1-3, is DGGITQSPKYLFRKEGQNVTLSCEQNLNHDAMYWYRQDPGQGLRLIYYSQIVNDFQKGDIAEGYSVSREKKESFPLTVTSAQKNPTAFYLCASNPVQGRLIGNTIYFGEGSWLTVV.

This chain connects TRBV14 to TRBJ1-1; perhaps TRBD1 as D (5 bases). The CDR3 has 13 amino acids. V was clipped by 4 bases and J by 5 bases, with 11 bases between them. Germline V gene data show CDR1 as SGHDN and CDR2 as FVKESK. The DNA of the CDR3 is TGTGCCAGCAGCCTCTATAGGGGTACTGAAGCTTTCTTT. Its protein is CASSLYRGTEAFF. The full variable domain, completed using reference TRBV14 and TRBJ1-1, is EAGVTQFPSHSVIEKGQTVTLRCDPISGHDNLYWYRRVMGKEIKFLLHFVKESKQDESGMPNNRFLAERTGGTYSTLKVQPAELEDSGVYFCASSLYRGTEAFFGQGTRLTVV.

The chain joins TRBV4-1 to TRBJ1-6; D is ambiguous. Germline CDR1 MGHRA, CDR2 YSYEKL. CDR3 length: 12 amino acids. V was cut by 1 base and J by 9 bases, with 4 bases left in between. The CDR3 loop is CASSQVGSPLHF. The CDR3 DNA is TGCGCCAGCAGCCAAGTCGGTTCACCCCTCCACTTT.

The chain joins TRBV4-2 to TRBJ2-1, with 8 bases aligning to TRBD1. This CDR3 comprises 18 residues. V lost 1 base, J lost 4 bases, and 12 bases stayed unmatched. CDR1 is LGHNA, CDR2 YNFKEQ, per germline. CDR3 in DNA: TGTGCCAGCAGCCAAGGTCAGGATCCAGGGGGCGGTTACAATGAGCAGTTCTTC. Translating it yields CASSQGQDPGGGYNEQFF.

The rearrangement joins TRBV27 to TRBJ2-2; no clear D. The CDR3 has 13 residues. V was pared by 5 bases and J by 0 bases, with 4 bases between. The germline gives CDR1 MNHEY, CDR2 SMNVEV (reference sequence). CDR3 sequence reads: CASSPSNTGELFF. The CDR3 DNA reads as TGTGCCAGCAGTCCCTCGAACACCGGGGAGCTGTTTTTT.

The chain recombines TRBV10-2 with TRBJ2-1, with D possibly being TRBD2 (6 bases). V was shortened by 3 bases and J by 4 bases, with 13 bases between the two germline ends. The CDR3 is 15 residues long. Germline loops: CDR1 WSHSY, CDR2 SAAADI. CDR3 sequence reads: CASSEREAIYNEQFF. CDR3 DNA: TGCGCCAGCAGTGAAAGGGAGGCGATTTACAATGAGCAGTTCTTC.

J is TRBJ1-3 and V is TRBV19; D uncertain. The CDR3 length is 19 residues. Germline CDR1 LNHDA, CDR2 SQIVND (reference sequence). V was pared by 1 base and J by 1 base, with 20 bases between. This CDR3 reads CASSIAARQDYLSGNTIYF. As DNA, the CDR3 is TGTGCCAGTAGTATAGCGGCTAGGCAGGACTACCTTTCTGGAAACACCATATATTTT.

The CDR3: CASSRRRGARETQYF. CDR3 coding DNA: TGTGCCAGCAGCCGCCGACGCGGGGCTAGAGAGACCCAGTACTTC. The chain employs TRBV3-1 (or the pseudogene TRBV3-2) and TRBJ2-5; possible D gene TRBD2, 6 bases. Germline CDR1 LGHDT, CDR2 YNNKEL (reference sequence). V was pared by 4 bases and J by 4 bases, with 16 bases between. The CDR3 has 15 residues.

The chain uses TRBV10-2 and TRBJ2-3; D perhaps matches TRBD2 (6 bases). Trimming shortened V by 0 bases and J by 4 bases, and 11 bases separated the two germline ends. Germline assignment: CDR1 WSHSY and CDR2 SAAADI. The CDR3 has 15 amino acids. The CDR3 DNA sequence: TGCGCCAGCAGTGAGTCGGAGGGGTGGGCAGATACGCAGTATTTT. Its protein is CASSESEGWADTQYF.

This clone has a single count. The chain is built from TRBV5-1 and TRBJ2-3, with D perhaps matching TRBD2 (5 bases). Germline values: CDR1 SGHRS, CDR2 YFSETQ. The ends were cut back, 5 bases at V and 5 bases at J, with 15 bases in the middle. The CDR3 contains 14 residues. CDR3 amino acids: CASRVGNSGDTQYF. DNA of the CDR3: TGCGCCAGCAGGGTGGGGAACAGCGGAGATACGCAGTATTTT.

The rearrangement joins TRBV30 to TRBJ1-3; D ambiguous. The CDR3 has 16 residues. Per germline, CDR1 GTSNPN and CDR2 SVGIG (reference sequence). V lost 0 bases and J 4 bases, leaving 16 bases between the germline ends. The CDR3 region has the DNA TGTGCCTGGAGTGTACCTCGACGGGTCTCGGGAAACACCATATATTTT. The encoded protein is CAWSVPRRVSGNTIYF.

The chain couples TRBV2 to TRBJ2-1; TRBD1 might be the D (5 bases). The germline V and J ends were trimmed by 7 bases and 7 bases, with 20 bases remaining between them. The CDR3 is 15 amino acids. CDR1 is SNHLY and CDR2 is FYNNEI in the germline V gene. The CDR3 protein is CASTSRWQGENEQFF. The CDR3, as DNA: TGTGCCAGCACATCTCGATGGCAGGGCGAGAATGAGCAGTTCTTC.

The chain employs TRBV5-4 and TRBJ1-1; D is unclear. Germline loops: CDR1 SGHNT, CDR2 YYREEE (reference sequence). The V and J ends lost 3 bases and 1 base respectively, with 16 bases between them. The CDR3 sequence is 16 residues long. In DNA form, the CDR3 reads TGTGCCAGCAGCTCTGGGCGGGTGCGGAGGAACACTGAAGCTTTCTTT. It encodes CASSSGRVRRNTEAFF.

V and J are TRBV9 and TRBJ2-1, with 10 positions matching TRBD2. This CDR3 spans 16 amino acids. Germline V gene data show CDR1 as SGDLS and CDR2 as YYNGEE. J lost 2 bases, V lost 4 bases, and 6 bases had no gene match. The CDR3 DNA sequence: TGTGCCAGCAGCACCCGGACTAGCGGAACCTACAATGAGCAGTTCTTC. Protein: CASSTRTSGTYNEQFF.

CDR3 in DNA: TGTGCCAGCAGCAGCTCCGGGACAGGTAAAGAGACCCAGTACTTC. Residues: CASSSSGTGKETQYF. The chain has TRBV21-1 and TRBJ2-5; TRBD1 is the table's D call, not checked against the DNA. TRBV21-1 is assigned pseudogene status. The CDR3 runs to 15 residues.